The present TCR beta chain was sequenced within a study of blood T cells in healthy people across ages. About the study: Roughly one uniquely barcoded beta molecule per two T cells was captured.

Germline loops: CDR1 MNHEY, CDR2 SMNVEV (reference sequence). Trimming stripped 0 bases from V and 4 bases from J, with 12 bases between. The CDR3 sequence is 15 residues long. The table lists this clonotype with a few counts. Its antigen is not known. Study-level points and caveats: With donor CMV status unknown, expanded clonotype changes were possibly confounded.

Isolation of PBMCs gave at least 7 million cells per sample. PCR was performed a second time for roughly 6 to 12 cycles using a sample-barcoded 5' primer and a J-beta primer mix. TCRdb processed the 5' RACE reads anew with MiXCR; each CDR3 protein has one entry. The sample records 790,000 or so distinct CDR3 sequences, about 46% being singletons. The chain combines TRBV27 with TRBJ1-1; D is perhaps TRBD1 (5 bases). The sequence was obtained from a man at least 80 years old in good health. Material: blood. The CDR3 DNA reads as TGTGCCAGCAGTTTATCGTCCCAGGGAGTCACTGAAGCTTTCTTT. Translation gives CASSLSSQGVTEAFF.